What follows are 27 T cell receptor beta chains derived from one specimen sequenced in a study of cytomegalovirus exposure and HLA in healthy donors. Primers for the PCR totalled 60 Vbeta and 13 Jbeta. Generated by immunoSEQ multiplex PCR, the TCRdb table keeps only in-frame clones and is missing some. Of about 78,000 clones listed, approximately 80% are singletons. Sequencing used PBMCs. Receptor source: a woman aged 50 to 60 in good health and CMV-seropositive.

This clone was detected a few times. The chain has TRBV10-3 and TRBJ2-1, with a possible D match to TRBD1 (6 bases). The germline gives CDR1 ENHRY, CDR2 SYGVKD. CDR3 length: 13 amino acids. V lost 6 bases and J 5 bases, leaving 11 bases between the germline ends. Written as DNA, the CDR3 is TGTGCCATCAGCCTACAGGGTAACAATGAGCAGTTCTTC. It yields the protein CAISLQGNNEQFF.

The J gene is TRBJ1-1, the V gene TRBV11-2, with a weak D call TRBD1 (5 bases). Trimming stripped 4 bases from V and 3 bases from J, with 18 bases between. CDR1 SGHAT and CDR2 FQNNGV come from the germline V gene. The CDR3 consists of 16 residues. The CDR3 loop is CASSWRRMGGYTEAFF. CDR3 DNA sequence: TGTGCCAGCAGCTGGAGACGCATGGGGGGGTACACTGAAGCTTTCTTT.

In this sample, this clone turned up a few times. The chain uses TRBV21-1 and TRBJ2-7; the tabulated D call, TRBD2, remains unverified against the DNA. TRBV21-1 is deemed a pseudogene. This CDR3 contains 19 residues. DNA of the CDR3: TGTGCCAGCAGCAAAGTCGCGGCTAGCGGGAGGGCCATCTCCTACGAGCAGTACGTC. Its translation is CASSKVAASGRAISYEQYV.

The V call is TRBV20-1, the J call TRBJ1-1; a possible D gene is TRBD1 (6 bases). V dropped 2 bases and J dropped 6 bases, with 7 bases sitting between them. Looked up from germline, CDR1 is DFQATT and CDR2 is SNEGSKA (reference sequence). There are 11 residues in the CDR3. CDR3 residues: CSARQGSEAFF. For the CDR3, the DNA is TGCAGTGCTAGACAGGGGTCTGAAGCTTTCTTT.

The V call is TRBV4-2, the J call TRBJ1-2; D is possibly TRBD1 (5 bases). V was clipped by 0 bases and J by 4 bases, with 18 bases between them. CDR1 LGHNA and CDR2 YNFKEQ come from the germline V gene. The CDR3 runs to 17 residues. DNA of the CDR3: TGTGCCAGCAGCCAAGATTATGGAGGGGTAAAATTCTATGGCTACACCTTC. Amino acid sequence: CASSQDYGGVKFYGYTF.

This clone appeared a few times. The rearrangement joins TRBV6-5 to TRBJ2-2; the D gene is possibly TRBD2 (5 bases). Trimming cost V 6 bases and J 4 bases, with 9 bases left between them. The CDR3 totals 13 residues. Germline-derived CDR1 and CDR2 are MNHEY and SVGAGI. CDR3: CASRVGGTGELFF. As DNA, the CDR3 is TGTGCCAGCAGGGTCGGAGGCACCGGGGAGCTGTTTTTT.

This sequence joins TRBV7-9 and TRBJ1-1; D gene uncertain. In germline, CDR1 is SEHNR, CDR2 FQNEAQ (reference sequence). Trimming took off 5 bases at V and 0 bases at J, with 16 bases between the two ends. This CDR3 region has 16 residues. The CDR3 DNA is TGTGCCAGCAGCCAGTTAGGTGGCAGCGTGAACACTGAAGCTTTCTTT. It translates to CASSQLGGSVNTEAFF.

The rearrangement uses TRBV7-9 and TRBJ2-1; a weak D match, TRBD1 (5 bases). The length of the CDR3 is 15 residues. Trimming took off 5 bases at V and 4 bases at J, with 15 bases between the two ends. Per the germline V gene, CDR1 is SEHNR and CDR2 is FQNEAQ (reference sequence). CDR3 amino acids: CASSLDLGLYNEQFF. The CDR3 DNA reads TGTGCCAGCAGCCTTGATCTGGGGCTATACAATGAGCAGTTCTTC.

This chain joins TRBV7-9 and TRBJ1-2, with D possibly being TRBD1 (5 bases). This CDR3 has 14 amino acids. Germline values: CDR1 SEHNR, CDR2 FQNEAQ (reference sequence). V lost 4 bases to trimming and J lost 8 bases, with 17 bases between them. The CDR3 DNA reads as TGTGCCAGCAGCTCCCGGACACCACTATGGGGCTACACCTTC. Translated, it gives CASSSRTPLWGYTF.

The chain has TRBV9 and TRBJ2-7; weak D call: TRBD2 (7 bases). This CDR3 contains 15 residues. Germline V gene sequence: CDR1 SGDLS, CDR2 YYNGEE. The ends were cut back, 5 bases at V and 0 bases at J, with 15 bases in the middle. Here the CDR3 reads CASSRGGDTSYEQYF. CDR3 nucleotide sequence: TGTGCCAGCAGTCGAGGGGGGGACACCTCCTACGAGCAGTACTTC. Full variable domain (rest looked up from reference TRBV9 and TRBJ2-7): DSGVTQTPKHLITATGQRVTLRCSPRSGDLSVYWYQQSLDQGLQFLIQYYNGEERAKGNILERFSAQQFPDLHSELNLSSLELGDSALYFCASSRGGDTSYEQYFGPGTRLTVT.

In this sample, this clone turned up once. This sequence joins TRBV6-5 and TRBJ1-1; tentative D call: TRBD1 (6 bases). This CDR3 is 15 amino acids long. V shed 5 bases and J shed 0 bases, with 13 bases lying between them. Looked up from germline, CDR1 is MNHEY and CDR2 is SVGAGI. The CDR3 DNA sequence: TGTGCCAGCAGTAAACAGGGAATTCTGAACACTGAAGCTTTCTTT. It yields the protein CASSKQGILNTEAFF.

The chain joins TRBV5-1 to TRBJ2-5; the match to TRBD2 covers 7 bases. The J call may not be correct, given that the DNA end is closer to TRBJ2-7. Germline CDR1 reads SGHRS; CDR2 reads YFSETQ. The CDR3 loop spans 13 amino acids. The DNA for the CDR3 is TGCGCCAGCAGTCAAGCGGGGCGTTACGAGCAGTACTTC. Translated: CASSQAGRYEQYF.

The chain employs TRBV19 and TRBJ2-1; a weak D match, TRBD1 (6 bases). The CDR3 is made up of 14 amino acids. Trimming left V 4 bases short and J 7 bases short, with 14 bases between. Germline V CDR1 and CDR2: LNHDA, SQIVND (reference sequence). The CDR3 here is CASSTYREWNEQFF. The CDR3 DNA sequence: TGTGCCAGTAGTACCTACAGGGAATGGAATGAGCAGTTCTTC.

J is TRBJ2-1 and V is TRBV5-1, with D perhaps TRBD2 (6 bases). Germline assignment: CDR1 SGHRS and CDR2 YFSETQ. Trimming pared 4 bases from V and 7 bases from J, leaving 15 bases between. This CDR3 is built from 14 residues. CDR3 nucleotide sequence: TGCGCCAGCAGCCTCGGGACTCACGGGAATGAGCAGTTCTTC. Amino acid sequence: CASSLGTHGNEQFF.

The chain combines TRBV6-5 with TRBJ1-2; 7 bases are shared with TRBD1. This CDR3 region has 15 residues. V trimming: 0 bases; J trimming: 2 bases; junction bases outside the gene matches: 3. The germline V gene encodes CDR1 MNHEY and CDR2 SVGAGI. The CDR3 loop reads CASSYSVTGNYGYTF. In nucleotides, the CDR3 is TGTGCCAGCAGTTACTCGGTGACAGGGAACTATGGCTACACCTTC.

This rearrangement joins TRBV29-1 to TRBJ1-2; D is perhaps TRBD1 (5 bases). The ends were cut back, 6 bases at V and 3 bases at J, with 20 bases in the middle. The germline V gene encodes CDR1 SQVTM and CDR2 ANQGSEA. The CDR3 sequence is 15 residues long. This chain's CDR3 is CSVDTTRGIDYGYTF. The CDR3 nucleotides are TGCAGCGTAGACACGACACGGGGGATAGACTATGGCTACACCTTC.

The chain joins TRBV7-8 to TRBJ1-6; TRBD1 aligns across 7 bases. Germline V gene sequence: CDR1 SGHVS, CDR2 FQNEAQ. The CDR3 is made up of 14 amino acids. V was pared by 5 bases and J by 8 bases, with 6 bases of the junction left unmatched. This chain's CDR3 is CASSPETGDSPLHF. The CDR3 DNA reads TGTGCCAGCAGCCCAGAAACAGGGGATTCACCCCTCCACTTT.

This clone occurred once. V and J are TRBV6-6 and TRBJ2-7, with TRBD1 matching 9 bases. Germline loops: CDR1 MNHNY, CDR2 SVGAGI (reference sequence). The V segment lost 6 bases and the J segment 2 bases; nucleotides outside the gene matches: 5. This CDR3 region has 14 residues. Here the CDR3 DNA reads TGTGCCAGCAGAGACCGACAGGGGGCCTACGAGCAGTACGTC. Its protein product is CASRDRQGAYEQYV.

Only a few counts were recorded for this clone. The V call is TRBV7-2, the J call TRBJ1-1; possibly TRBD1 for D (5 bases). Germline V gives CDR1 SGHTA, CDR2 FQGNSA. Trimming pared 2 bases from V and 4 bases from J, leaving 11 bases between. This CDR3 region has 14 residues. The CDR3 region is CASSLQGSGTEAFF. In DNA, the CDR3 is TGTGCCAGCAGCTTACAGGGTTCCGGCACTGAAGCTTTCTTT.

This sequence joins TRBV19 and TRBJ2-1, with 7 bases identical to TRBD2. The CDR3 extends over 15 amino acids. The junction had 4 bases not matched to a gene; V was cut back by 3 bases and J by 2 bases. CDR1 LNHDA and CDR2 SQIVND come from the germline V gene (reference sequence). DNA for the CDR3: TGTGCCAGTAGTATCCTAGCGGCCACCTACAATGAGCAGTTCTTC. Translating gives CASSILAATYNEQFF.

V gene TRBV19 combines with J gene TRBJ2-1, with D possibly being TRBD2 (7 bases). This CDR3 spans 14 amino acids. The germline V and J ends were trimmed by 8 bases and 0 bases, with 11 bases remaining between them. The germline CDR1 and CDR2 sequences are LNHDA and SQIVND (reference sequence). This chain's CDR3 is CASGGGSSYNEQFF. The CDR3 nucleotides read TGTGCCAGTGGGGGCGGGAGCTCCTACAATGAGCAGTTCTTC. Variable domain in full (rest from reference TRBV19 and TRBJ2-1): DGGITQSPKYLFRKEGQNVTLSCEQNLNHDAMYWYRQDPGQGLRLIYYSQIVNDFQKGDIAEGYSVSREKKESFPLTVTSAQKNPTAFYLCASGGGSSYNEQFFGPGTRLTVL.

This chain links TRBV9 with TRBJ2-1; 11 positions match TRBD2. Trimming cost V 4 bases and J 8 bases; bases outside gene matches: 8. This CDR3 comprises 15 residues. Germline V gene sequence: CDR1 SGDLS, CDR2 YYNGEE. The CDR3 spells CASSPGLAGKYEQFF. In nucleotides, the CDR3 is TGTGCCAGCAGCCCTGGACTAGCGGGTAAGTATGAGCAGTTCTTC.

J is TRBJ1-6 and V is TRBV5-1, with D possibly TRBD1 on 6 matching bases. Germline V lookup: CDR1 SGHRS, CDR2 YFSETQ. With 4 bases removed from V and 2 bases from J, the gap between germline ends came to 10 bases. This CDR3 has 15 amino acids. CDR3: CASSNRDTYNSPLHF. In DNA, the CDR3 is TGCGCCAGCAGCAACCGGGACACCTATAATTCACCCCTCCACTTT.

This clone has a handful of counts. V is TRBV7-8 and J is TRBJ2-2; the match to TRBD1 covers 9 bases. The CDR3 totals 15 residues. J was trimmed by 5 bases and V by 6 bases; bases with no gene match: 7. The germline gives CDR1 SGHVS, CDR2 FQNEAQ. The CDR3 DNA reads TGTGCCAGCAGTTTCCGGGACAGGGTGACCGGGGAGCTGTTTTTT. Its protein is CASSFRDRVTGELFF.

This sequence joins TRBV5-4 and TRBJ1-6, with D maybe TRBD1 (6 bases). The length of the CDR3 is 16 residues. Germline V gene data show CDR1 as SGHNT and CDR2 as YYREEE (reference sequence). With 4 bases removed from V and 6 bases from J, the gap between germline ends came to 17 bases. DNA for the CDR3: TGTGCCAGCAGCGTCGGGACACCCGGACTTAATTCACCCCTCCACTTT. It encodes CASSVGTPGLNSPLHF.

The chain carries TRBV4-1 and TRBJ1-4; no clear D. The CDR3 runs to 15 residues. The germline V gene has CDR1 MGHRA and CDR2 YSYEKL. V lost 4 bases and J 0 bases, leaving 9 bases between the germline ends. The CDR3 region is CASSLRWPTNEKLFF. CDR3 bases: TGCGCCAGCAGCCTTCGTTGGCCAACTAATGAAAAACTGTTTTTT.

The chain's CDR3 is CATRRGANTIYF. The DNA of the CDR3 is TGTGCCACCCGGCGGGGAGCAAACACCATATATTTT. This chain uses TRBV6-5 with TRBJ1-3; D remains unclear. V was cut by 10 bases and J by 6 bases, with 13 bases left in between. The V gene's germline CDR1 is MNHEY and CDR2 SVGAGI. The CDR3 spans 12 residues.